This T cell receptor beta chain was retrieved from a study of a mutant IDH1 vaccine in newly diagnosed glioma. Study background: Vaccination started 4-6 weeks after radiotherapy alone, or with temozolomide cycles.

V was cut by 4 bases and J by 3 bases, with 13 bases left in between. This CDR3 region has 15 residues. CDR1 is SNHLY and CDR2 is FYNNEI in the germline V gene. Time point reported: week 5, during vaccination. Every vaccination contained 300 ug of the mutant IDH1 20-mer peptide and was paired with topical imiquimod. This clone appeared once. Its antigen is as yet unknown. Generated by immunoSEQ multiplex PCR, the TCRdb table keeps only in-frame clones and is missing some. This table has tens of thousands of clones, about 91% appearing once. General study points: Induction of immune responses by the vaccine occurred in roughly 93% of patients.

The material was PBMCs, obtained from a glioma patient whose treatment included an IDH1 peptide vaccine. The V gene is TRBV2, the J gene TRBJ1-5; D is uncertain. This clonotype was obtained from a woman in her 50s with glioma. The CDR3 nucleotides read TGTGCCAGCAGTGGCGTAGGCAGGTCCAATCAGCCCCAGCATTTT. It yields the protein CASSGVGRSNQPQHF.